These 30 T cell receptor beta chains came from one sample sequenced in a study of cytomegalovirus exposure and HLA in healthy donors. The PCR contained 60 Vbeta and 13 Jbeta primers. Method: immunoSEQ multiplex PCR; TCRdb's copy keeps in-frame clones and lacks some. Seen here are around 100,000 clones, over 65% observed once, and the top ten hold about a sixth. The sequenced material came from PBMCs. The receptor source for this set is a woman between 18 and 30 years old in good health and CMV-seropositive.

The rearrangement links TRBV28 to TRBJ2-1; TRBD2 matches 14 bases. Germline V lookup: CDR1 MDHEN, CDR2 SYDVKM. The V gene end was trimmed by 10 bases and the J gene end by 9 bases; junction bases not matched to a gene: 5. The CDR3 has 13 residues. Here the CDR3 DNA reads TGTGCCACCGGGACTAGCGGGAGCTTTGAGCAGTTCTTC. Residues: CATGTSGSFEQFF.

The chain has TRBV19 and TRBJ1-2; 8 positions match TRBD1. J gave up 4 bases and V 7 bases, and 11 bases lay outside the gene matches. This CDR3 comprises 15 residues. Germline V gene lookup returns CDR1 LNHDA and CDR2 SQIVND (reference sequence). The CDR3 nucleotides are TGTGCCAGTACCCCTCGCCCCGGGACAGGCTATGGCTACACCTTC. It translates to CASTPRPGTGYGYTF.

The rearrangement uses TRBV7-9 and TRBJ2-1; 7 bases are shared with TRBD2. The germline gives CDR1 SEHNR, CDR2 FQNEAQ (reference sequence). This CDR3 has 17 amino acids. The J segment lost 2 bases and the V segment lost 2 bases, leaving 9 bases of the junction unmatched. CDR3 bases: TGTGCCAGCAGCTTATCGTCTCGGGGGGTAGCCTACAATGAGCAGTTCTTC. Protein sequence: CASSLSSRGVAYNEQFF.

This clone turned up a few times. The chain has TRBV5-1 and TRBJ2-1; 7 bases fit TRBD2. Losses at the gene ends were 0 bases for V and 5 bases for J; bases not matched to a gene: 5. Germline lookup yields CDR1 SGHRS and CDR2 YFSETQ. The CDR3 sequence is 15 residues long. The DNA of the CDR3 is TGCGCCAGCAGCTTGGGGGGGAGGGTCCACAATGAGCAGTTCTTC. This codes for CASSLGGRVHNEQFF. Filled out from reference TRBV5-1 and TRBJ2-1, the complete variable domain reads KAGVTQTPRYLIKTRGQQVTLSCSPISGHRSVSWYQQTPGQGLQFLFEYFSETQRNKGNFPGRFSGRQFSNSRSEMNVSTLELGDSALYLCASSLGGRVHNEQFFGPGTRLTVL.

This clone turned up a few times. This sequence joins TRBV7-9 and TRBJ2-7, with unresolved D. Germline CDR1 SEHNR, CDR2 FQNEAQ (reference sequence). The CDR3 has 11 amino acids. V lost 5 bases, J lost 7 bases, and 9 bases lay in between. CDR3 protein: CASSLPGEQYF. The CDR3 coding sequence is TGTGCCAGCAGCCTCCCCGGGGAGCAGTACTTC. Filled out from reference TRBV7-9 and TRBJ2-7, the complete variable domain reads DTGVSQNPRHKITKRGQNVTFRCDPISEHNRLYWYRQTLGQGPEFLTYFQNEAQLEKSRLLSDRFSAERPKGSFSTLEIQRTEQGDSAMYLCASSLPGEQYFGPGTRLTVT.

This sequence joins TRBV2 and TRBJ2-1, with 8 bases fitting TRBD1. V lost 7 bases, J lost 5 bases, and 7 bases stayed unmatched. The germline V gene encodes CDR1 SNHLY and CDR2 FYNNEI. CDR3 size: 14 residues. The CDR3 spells CASIRDRPNNEQFF. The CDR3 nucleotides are TGTGCCAGCATAAGGGACAGGCCTAACAATGAGCAGTTCTTC.

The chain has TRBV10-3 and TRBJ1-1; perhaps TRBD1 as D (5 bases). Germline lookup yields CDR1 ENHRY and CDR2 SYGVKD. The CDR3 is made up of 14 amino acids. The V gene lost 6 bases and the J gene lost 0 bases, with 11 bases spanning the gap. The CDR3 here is CAIRLSGLNTEAFF. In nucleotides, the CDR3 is TGTGCCATCAGATTGTCAGGGTTGAACACTGAAGCTTTCTTT.

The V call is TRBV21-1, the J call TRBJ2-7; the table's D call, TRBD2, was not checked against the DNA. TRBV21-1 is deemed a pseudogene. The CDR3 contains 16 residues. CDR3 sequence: CASSKATSGSAYEQYF. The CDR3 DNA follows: TGTGCCAGCAGCAAAGCGACTAGCGGGAGTGCCTACGAGCAGTACTTC.

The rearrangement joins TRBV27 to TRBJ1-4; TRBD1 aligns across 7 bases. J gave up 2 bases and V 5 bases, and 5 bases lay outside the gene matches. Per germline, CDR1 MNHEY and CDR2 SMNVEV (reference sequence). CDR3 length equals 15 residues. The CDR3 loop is CASSIVTGTNEKLFF. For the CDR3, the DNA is TGTGCCAGCAGTATCGTGACAGGGACTAATGAAAAACTGTTTTTT.

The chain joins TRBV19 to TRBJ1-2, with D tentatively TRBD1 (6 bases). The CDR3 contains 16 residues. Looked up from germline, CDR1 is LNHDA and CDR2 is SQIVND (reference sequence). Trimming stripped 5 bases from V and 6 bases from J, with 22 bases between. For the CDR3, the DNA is TGTGCCAGTAGTTCCAGCGGGACACCGAACCGGCATGGCTACACCTTC. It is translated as CASSSSGTPNRHGYTF.

The CDR3 loop reads CASSPPGAGANVLTF. CDR3 sequence (DNA): TGTGCCAGCAGCCCCCCGGGGGCTGGGGCCAACGTCCTGACTTTC. The chain carries TRBV7-7 and TRBJ2-6; D is perhaps TRBD2 (6 bases). The CDR3 has 15 residues. Trimming stripped 5 bases from V and 2 bases from J, with 10 bases between. Germline loops: CDR1 SSHAT, CDR2 FNYEAQ (reference sequence).

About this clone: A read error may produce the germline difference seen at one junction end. In nucleotides, the CDR3 is TGCAGCGTTGAGGGGCGGTTTTCCTTC. Residues: CSVEGRFSF. This chain links TRBV29-1 with TRBJ1-2; D possibly corresponds to TRBD1 (5 bases). The CDR3 has 9 residues. Germline assignment: CDR1 SQVTM and CDR2 ANQGSEA.

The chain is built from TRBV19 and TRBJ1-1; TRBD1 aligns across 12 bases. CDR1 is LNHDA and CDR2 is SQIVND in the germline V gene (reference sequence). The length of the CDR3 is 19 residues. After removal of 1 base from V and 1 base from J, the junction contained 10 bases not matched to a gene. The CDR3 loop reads CASSIGRWDRGRGNTEAFF. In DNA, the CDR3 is TGTGCCAGTAGTATAGGACGTTGGGACAGGGGGCGAGGGAACACTGAAGCTTTCTTT.

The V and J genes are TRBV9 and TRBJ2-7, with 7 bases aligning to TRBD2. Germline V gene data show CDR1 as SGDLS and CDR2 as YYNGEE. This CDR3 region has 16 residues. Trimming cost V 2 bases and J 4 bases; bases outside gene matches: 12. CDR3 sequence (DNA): TGTGCCAGCAGCGTTGGAGTGACGCTAGCGGTATACGAGCAGTACTTC. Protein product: CASSVGVTLAVYEQYF.

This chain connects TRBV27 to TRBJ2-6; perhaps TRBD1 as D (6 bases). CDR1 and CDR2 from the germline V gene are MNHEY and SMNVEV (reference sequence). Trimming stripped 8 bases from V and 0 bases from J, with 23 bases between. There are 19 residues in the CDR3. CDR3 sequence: CASSFAPLTQGSGANVLTF. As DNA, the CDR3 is TGTGCCAGCTCCTTTGCCCCTCTTACACAGGGCTCTGGGGCCAACGTCCTGACTTTC.

The CDR3 here is CASSPGTGRGPQNTEAFF. DNA of the CDR3: TGCGCCAGCAGCCCCGGGACAGGGAGGGGTCCCCAAAACACTGAAGCTTTCTTT. The chain recombines TRBV5-1 with TRBJ1-1; 9 bases are a match to TRBD1. The CDR3 extends over 18 amino acids. CDR1 SGHRS and CDR2 YFSETQ come from the germline V gene. The V segment lost 4 bases and the J segment 2 bases; nucleotides outside the gene matches: 15. Complete variable domain (other parts from reference TRBV5-1 and TRBJ1-1): KAGVTQTPRYLIKTRGQQVTLSCSPISGHRSVSWYQQTPGQGLQFLFEYFSETQRNKGNFPGRFSGRQFSNSRSEMNVSTLELGDSALYLCASSPGTGRGPQNTEAFFGQGTRLTVV.

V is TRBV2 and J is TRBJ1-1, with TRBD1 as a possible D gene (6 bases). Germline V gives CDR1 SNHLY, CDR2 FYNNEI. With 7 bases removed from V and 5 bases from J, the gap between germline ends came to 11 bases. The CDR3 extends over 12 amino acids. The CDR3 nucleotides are TGTGCCAGCATGAGGGGGGGGACTGAAGCTTTCTTT. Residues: CASMRGGTEAFF.

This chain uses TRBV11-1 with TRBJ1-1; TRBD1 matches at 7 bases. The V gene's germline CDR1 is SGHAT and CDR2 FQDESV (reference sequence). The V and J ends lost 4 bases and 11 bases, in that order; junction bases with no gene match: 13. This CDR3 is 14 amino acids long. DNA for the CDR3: TGTGCCAGCAGCTCCTCCTTCGGGACAGTTGACGCTTTCTTT. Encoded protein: CASSSSFGTVDAFF.

CDR3 DNA sequence: TGTGCCAGCAGTGCCCAGGGGGGCGCATCGGATACGCAGTATTTT. Residues: CASSAQGGASDTQYF. The rearrangement joins TRBV6-5 to TRBJ2-3; D possibly corresponds to TRBD1 (7 bases). The CDR3 is made up of 15 amino acids. Trimming took 5 bases from V and 6 from J, leaving 18 bases between them. The V gene's germline CDR1 is MNHEY and CDR2 SVGAGI.

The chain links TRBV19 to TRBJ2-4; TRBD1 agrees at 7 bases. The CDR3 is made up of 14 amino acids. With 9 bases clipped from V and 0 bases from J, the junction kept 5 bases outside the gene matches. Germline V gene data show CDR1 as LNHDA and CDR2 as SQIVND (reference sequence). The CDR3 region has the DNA TGTGCCAGAACAGGGGTGGGAGCCAAAAACATTCAGTACTTC. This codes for CARTGVGAKNIQYF.

The CDR3 loop reads CASSLGVSSTDTQYF. CDR3 nucleotide sequence: TGTGCCAGCAGCCTCGGAGTTTCTAGCACAGATACGCAGTATTTT. The chain recombines TRBV7-2 with TRBJ2-3, with no clear D. CDR1 is SGHTA, CDR2 FQGNSA, per germline. V was trimmed by 5 bases and J by 0 bases, leaving 12 bases between them. CDR3 length: 15 residues.

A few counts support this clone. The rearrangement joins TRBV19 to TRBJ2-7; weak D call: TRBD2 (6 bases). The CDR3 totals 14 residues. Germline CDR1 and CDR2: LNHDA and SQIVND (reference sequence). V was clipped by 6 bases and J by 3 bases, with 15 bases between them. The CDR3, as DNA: TGTGCCAGTAGCCCCGGGACTCTTAGCTACGAGCAGTACTTC. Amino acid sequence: CASSPGTLSYEQYF. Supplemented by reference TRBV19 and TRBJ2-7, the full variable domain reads DGGITQSPKYLFRKEGQNVTLSCEQNLNHDAMYWYRQDPGQGLRLIYYSQIVNDFQKGDIAEGYSVSREKKESFPLTVTSAQKNPTAFYLCASSPGTLSYEQYFGPGTRLTVT.

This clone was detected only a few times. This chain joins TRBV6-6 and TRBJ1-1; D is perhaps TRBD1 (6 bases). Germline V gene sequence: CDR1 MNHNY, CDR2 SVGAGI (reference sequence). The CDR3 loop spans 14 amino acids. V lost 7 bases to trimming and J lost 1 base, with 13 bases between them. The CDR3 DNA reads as TGTGCCAGCACGACGGGACATCCGAACACTGAAGCTTTCTTT. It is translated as CASTTGHPNTEAFF.

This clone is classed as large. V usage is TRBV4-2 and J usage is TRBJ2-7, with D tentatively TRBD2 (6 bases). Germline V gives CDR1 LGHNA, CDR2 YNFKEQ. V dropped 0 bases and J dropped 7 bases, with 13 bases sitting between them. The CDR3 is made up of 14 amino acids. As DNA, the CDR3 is TGTGCCAGCAGCCAAGAAACCCCGGGGGTGGAGCAGTACTTC. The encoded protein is CASSQETPGVEQYF.

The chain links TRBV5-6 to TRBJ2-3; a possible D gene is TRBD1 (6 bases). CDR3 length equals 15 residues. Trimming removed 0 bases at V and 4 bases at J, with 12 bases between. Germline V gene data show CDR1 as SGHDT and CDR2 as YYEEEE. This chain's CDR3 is CASSLAGVLADTQYF. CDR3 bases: TGTGCCAGCAGCTTGGCAGGGGTTCTCGCAGATACGCAGTATTTT.

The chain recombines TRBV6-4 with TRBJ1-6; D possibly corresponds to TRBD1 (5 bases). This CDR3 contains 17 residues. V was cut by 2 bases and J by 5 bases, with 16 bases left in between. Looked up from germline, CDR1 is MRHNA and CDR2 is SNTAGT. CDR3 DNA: TGTGCCAGCAGTGACGATGCGTCAGGGTCCAATAATTCACCCCTCCACTTT. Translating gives CASSDDASGSNNSPLHF.

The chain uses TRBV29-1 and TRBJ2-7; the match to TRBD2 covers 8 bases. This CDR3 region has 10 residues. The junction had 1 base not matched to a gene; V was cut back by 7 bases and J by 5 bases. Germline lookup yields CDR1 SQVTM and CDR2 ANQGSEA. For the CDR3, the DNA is TGCAGCGCGGGGGGGAACGAGCAGTACTTC. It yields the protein CSAGGNEQYF.

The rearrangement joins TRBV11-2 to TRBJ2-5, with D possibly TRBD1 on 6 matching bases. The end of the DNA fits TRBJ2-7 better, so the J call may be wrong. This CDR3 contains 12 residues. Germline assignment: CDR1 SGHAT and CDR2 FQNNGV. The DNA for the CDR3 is TGTGCCAGCAGCCCAGGGGTTTACGAGCAGTACTTC. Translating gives CASSPGVYEQYF.

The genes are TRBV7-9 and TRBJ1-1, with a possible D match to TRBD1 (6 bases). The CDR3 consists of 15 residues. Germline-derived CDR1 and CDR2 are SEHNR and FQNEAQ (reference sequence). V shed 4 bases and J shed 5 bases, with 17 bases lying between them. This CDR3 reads CASSSPTGGGTEAFF. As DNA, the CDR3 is TGTGCCAGCAGCTCACCGACAGGCGGCGGGACTGAAGCTTTCTTT.

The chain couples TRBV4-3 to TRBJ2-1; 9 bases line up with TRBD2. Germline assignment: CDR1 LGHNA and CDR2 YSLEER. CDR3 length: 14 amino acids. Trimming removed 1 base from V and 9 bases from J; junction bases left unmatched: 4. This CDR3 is CASSQVGGGGEQFF. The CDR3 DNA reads TGCGCCAGCAGCCAAGTCGGCGGGGGGGGTGAGCAGTTCTTC.